These 14 T cell receptor beta chains came from one sample sequenced in a study of T-cell reconstitution after alpha-beta-depleted transplantation in children. Unique molecular identifiers were incorporated into the prepared TCRbeta library. TCRdb itself ran the PCR reads through MiXCR, one entry per CDR3 protein. The repertoire holds more than 200,000 distinct CDR3 sequences, roughly a sixth seen once, with approximately 40% in the top ten. Source: PBMCs, mostly from graft donor cells, taken 360 days after TCRalphabeta/CD19-depleted stem cell transplant. The source of these receptors is a male patient aged 2 to 9 who had a stem cell transplant for acute lymphoblastic leukemia, so the T cells may come from the graft donor.

This clonotype was counted between two and nine times. The rearrangement links TRBV28 to TRBJ2-7; TRBD1 is a possible D gene (6 bases). Germline V CDR1 and CDR2: MDHEN, SYDVKM. Trimming shortened V by 3 bases and J by 2 bases, and 11 bases separated the two germline ends. The CDR3 consists of 14 residues. The CDR3 region is CASSFARDTYEQYF. For the CDR3, the DNA is TGTGCCAGCAGTTTCGCCAGGGACACCTACGAGCAGTACTTC.

The chain is built from TRBV6-2 or TRBV6-3 and TRBJ2-1, with 7 positions matching TRBD2. There are 11 residues in the CDR3. With 8 bases clipped from V and 13 bases from J, the junction kept 8 bases outside the gene matches. Germline lookup yields CDR1 MNHEY and CDR2 SVGEGT. As DNA, the CDR3 is TGTGCCAGCGGATCCGGGACTACCCAGTTCTTC. Amino acids: CASGSGTTQFF.

A few counts support this clonotype. This rearrangement joins TRBV24-1 to TRBJ1-2, with D uncertain. CDR3 length: 14 residues. With 2 bases removed from V and 7 bases from J, the gap between germline ends came to 13 bases. CDR1 and CDR2 (germline): KGHDR, SFDVKD. CDR3 loop: CATSDSGGLGGYTF. Written as DNA, the CDR3 is TGTGCCACCAGTGATTCAGGAGGTCTCGGTGGCTACACCTTC.

V gene TRBV7-8 combines with J gene TRBJ2-1; TRBD2 matches 13 bases. CDR1 is SGHVS, CDR2 FQNEAQ, per germline. The length of the CDR3 is 17 residues. V gave up 5 bases and J gave up 3 bases; unmatched junction bases: 7. The CDR3 nucleotides are TGTGCCAGCAGCCCAGGGACTAGCGGGGAGTACTACAATGAGCAGTTCTTC. Translated: CASSPGTSGEYYNEQFF.

The rearrangement links TRBV12-3 or TRBV12-4 to TRBJ1-6; D is undetermined. The V and J ends lost 3 bases and 6 bases respectively, with 9 bases between them. The CDR3 length is 14 residues. This CDR3 is CASSFLALNSPLHF. The CDR3 DNA follows: TGTGCCAGCAGTTTCTTGGCCCTTAATTCACCCCTCCACTTT.

This rearrangement joins TRBV29-1 to TRBJ2-6, with TRBD1 matching 8 bases. The CDR3 has 15 residues. Germline loops: CDR1 SQVTM, CDR2 ANQGSEA. Germline trimming cut 5 bases from V and 9 bases from J; bases unmatched to any gene: 12. The CDR3 reads CSVSTGVGILNVLTF. The DNA for the CDR3 is TGCAGCGTTTCGACAGGGGTTGGGATTCTCAACGTCCTGACTTTC.

This clonotype was observed a handful of times. The chain joins TRBV5-1 to TRBJ2-3; D unresolved. The CDR3 extends over 15 amino acids. CDR1 and CDR2 (germline): SGHRS, YFSETQ. The ends were cut back, 0 bases at V and 5 bases at J, with 13 bases in the middle. The chain's CDR3 is CASSLDGPTQDTQYF. CDR3 in DNA: TGCGCCAGCAGCTTGGATGGGCCTACTCAAGATACGCAGTATTTT.

This clonotype was counted many times. V gene TRBV2 combines with J gene TRBJ2-1; D is undetermined. Per germline, CDR1 SNHLY and CDR2 FYNNEI. V lost 4 bases, J lost 10 bases, and 5 bases lay in between. The CDR3 is 10 amino acids. The CDR3 DNA reads TGTGCCAGCAGTGGAAAAGAGCAGTTCTTC. It specifies CASSGKEQFF. The full variable domain, in which reference TRBV2 and TRBJ2-1 provide the parts outside the CDR3, is EPEVTQTPSHQVTQMGQEVILRCVPISNHLYFYWYRQILGQKVEFLVSFYNNEISEKSEIFDDQFSVERPDGSNFTLKIRSTKLEDSAMYFCASSGKEQFFGPGTRLTVL.

This chain links TRBV27 with TRBJ2-3; 9 bases are a match to TRBD1. This CDR3 comprises 13 residues. From germline, CDR1 is MNHEY and CDR2 SMNVEV (reference sequence). Trimming at V came to 5 bases and at J to 5 bases, leaving 2 bases not matched to a gene. This chain's CDR3 is CASSTDRGDTQYF. In DNA, the CDR3 is TGTGCCAGCAGTACGGACAGGGGAGATACGCAGTATTTT.

This clonotype occurred a few times. This rearrangement joins TRBV20-1 to TRBJ1-1; D is undetermined. Germline CDR1 is DFQATT and CDR2 is SNEGSKA (reference sequence). Trimming took 0 bases from V and 13 from J, leaving 12 bases between them. There are 11 residues in the CDR3. The CDR3 sequence: CSARDFPGSFF. As DNA, the CDR3 is TGCAGTGCTAGAGATTTCCCGGGAAGTTTCTTT.

This clonotype was detected many times. The chain links TRBV20-1 to TRBJ2-7, with 12 nucleotides matching TRBD2. The CDR3 has 16 amino acids. V trimming: 0 bases; J trimming: 3 bases; junction bases outside the gene matches: 6. CDR1 and CDR2 from the germline V gene are DFQATT and SNEGSKA (reference sequence). The CDR3 sequence is CSARDPRLAGDYEQYF. The CDR3 DNA is TGCAGTGCTAGAGATCCCAGACTAGCGGGGGACTACGAGCAGTACTTC.

In this sample, this clonotype turned up a few times. CDR3 in DNA: TGTGCCAGCAGACTACAGGGGGTCAGCTCCTACGAGCAGTACTTC. As protein: CASRLQGVSSYEQYF. The chain employs TRBV7-8 and TRBJ2-7, with 8 bases lining up with TRBD1. Germline V gene data show CDR1 as SGHVS and CDR2 as FQNEAQ. The CDR3 runs 15 residues. V shed 6 bases, J shed 0 bases, and the junction held 7 bases outside the gene matches.

There are many counts of this clonotype. The V call is TRBV27, the J call TRBJ2-7; D unclear. CDR1 is MNHEY and CDR2 is SMNVEV in the germline V gene (reference sequence). The V end lost 0 bases, the J end lost 3 bases, and 9 bases lay between the germline ends. This CDR3 region has 14 residues. The CDR3 DNA sequence: TGTGCCAGCAGTTTATCATATCAGGTCTACGAGCAGTACTTC. Translation: CASSLSYQVYEQYF.

This clonotype has more than one count but fewer than ten. The V and J genes are TRBV29-1 and TRBJ2-1; possibly TRBD2 for D (5 bases). This CDR3 has 14 amino acids. V dropped 4 bases and J dropped 0 bases, with 10 bases sitting between them. Looked up from germline, CDR1 is SQVTM and CDR2 is ANQGSEA. The DNA of the CDR3 is TGCAGCGTTGGAGGGATCCTCTCCTACAATGAGCAGTTCTTC. Translated, it gives CSVGGILSYNEQFF.